The entry below describes one T cell receptor beta chain. The record originates from a study of cytomegalovirus exposure and HLA in healthy donors. The PCR ran on 60 Vbeta and 13 Jbeta primers. The repertoire was sequenced with immunoSEQ multiplex PCR; TCRdb's copy has only in-frame clones and lacks some. The sample shows approximately 140,000 clones, approximately 85% of them seen only once. Germline CDR1 is LGHNA and CDR2 is YNFKEQ. V lost 4 bases and J lost 1, with 14 bases in between. CDR3 length equals 16 residues. The sample comprised PBMCs. This chain uses TRBV4-2 with TRBJ1-5; no firm D call. This clonotype was obtained from a boy between 5 and 17 years old in good health and CMV-seronegative. The CDR3 region has the DNA TGTGCCAGCAGCCTCGAAGCCGGACTGAGCAATCAGCCCCAGCATTTT. The encoded protein is CASSLEAGLSNQPQHF.